The clone carrying this TCR beta chain was seen only once. Its antigen is still unknown. TCRdb independently ran MiXCR on the reads; one entry per CDR3 protein. The sample lists around 900,000 distinct CDR3 sequences, around 30% occurring once. The CDR3 spans 14 residues. The V gene's germline CDR1 is SGHTA and CDR2 FQGNSA. The V end was cut by 3 bases, the J end by 8 bases, with 16 bases between. This entry is derived from a study of T cell repertoires in cytomegalovirus infection. General study results and limits: Within the response measured ex vivo, HLA-C-restricted CMV-specific TCR beta clonotypes were dominant.

The receptor comes from a human donor in good health (CMV status not recorded). Some clones in this sample may be carry-over from other donors' samples. V gene TRBV7-2 combines with J gene TRBJ1-2; D perhaps matches TRBD1 (5 bases). The sample in question was cultured CD8+ T cells from PBMCs, obtained from culture after CMV antigen stimulation. The CDR3 bases are TGTGCCAGCAGCTTCGAGGACAAGCGGCAAGGCTACACCTTC. This translates into CASSFEDKRQGYTF.